This is a list of T cell receptor beta chains from one sample in a study of CD8 T cells in ankylosing spondylitis. TCRdb re-analysed the 5' RACE reads in MiXCR, keeping a single row per CDR3 protein. The sample contains 200,000 to 250,000 distinct CDR3 sequences, 8% to 11% of which appear only once. Sequencing was done on a sample of blood, either unsorted or a sorted T cell fraction (not recorded which). The receptors stem from a male donor with ankylosing spondylitis or in good health (not recorded which). Each CDR3 is given with its conserved first and last residue. Expanded clones get a size class; other rows say once, few or many, or leave the size out.

j_call | v_call | clone_size | cdr3_aa
TRBJ2-3 | TRBV4-1 | NA | CASSRIHGSPADTQYF
TRBJ2-1 | TRBV12-3/TRBV12-4 | few | CASSPSGERDNEQFF
TRBJ2-4 | TRBV6-1 | NA | CTGVAKNIQYF
TRBJ1-6 | TRBV20-1 | many | CSAPRTDNSPLHF
TRBJ2-7 | TRBV14 | many | CASSQDLVSYEQYF
TRBJ2-7 | TRBV5-1 | NA | CASSLGQLAAEQYF
TRBJ2-4 | TRBV30 | few | CAWSMAGLAKNIQYF
TRBJ1-4 | TRBV28 | many | CASSFRQGANEKLFF
TRBJ2-7 | TRBV7-9 | many | CASSLDGEQYF
TRBJ1-1 | TRBV6-1 | many | CASSEIGPRAAEAFF
TRBJ2-5 | TRBV30 | many | CAWSQETQYF
TRBJ2-3 | TRBV2 | few | CASKEREITDTQYF
TRBJ2-5 | TRBV5-5 | many | CASTPGLTAQETQYF
TRBJ2-3 | TRBV12-3/TRBV12-4 | many | CASSLDRRADTQYF
TRBJ2-7 | TRBV15 | many | CATSPGTAYEQYF
TRBJ1-1 | TRBV20-1 | many | CSARRGNSLNTEAFF
TRBJ2-7 | TRBV29-1 | many | CSVEDRISGTSYEQYF
TRBJ2-1 | TRBV7-2 | NA | CASSLLRAGGGEQFF
TRBJ2-1 | TRBV11-2 | many | CASSLDRAYNEQFF
TRBJ2-2 | TRBV30 | few | CAWSAGSMTTGELFF
TRBJ1-2 | TRBV18 | many | CASSQATGIYGYTF
TRBJ1-1 | TRBV7-9 | NA | CASSPEGGRTEAFF
TRBJ2-1 | TRBV3-1 | many | CASSQVGLAVYNEQFF
TRBJ2-2 | TRBV5-1 | many | CASSLDLTHTGELFF
TRBJ2-7 | TRBV12-3/TRBV12-4 | NA | CASSLGVGPYEQYF
TRBJ2-7 | TRBV30 | many | CAWSLQDYEQYF
TRBJ2-4 | TRBV5-1 | many | CASRAADKYIQYF
TRBJ2-1 | TRBV6-2/TRBV6-3 | many | CASSYRIAGSGEQFF
TRBJ1-4 | TRBV4-1 | few | CASSQGTYDRVYEKLFF
TRBJ1-3 | TRBV30 | many | CAWSPIRPGNTIYF
TRBJ2-3 | TRBV7-9 | many | CASSLDTSAGTDTQYF
TRBJ2-7 | TRBV12-3/TRBV12-4 | many | CASSSSTGAYEQYF
TRBJ1-2 | TRBV5-1 | NA | CASSSLIGGLNYGYTF
TRBJ2-1 | TRBV29-1 | many | CSVDTGGRDEQFF
TRBJ2-7 | TRBV9 | many | CASSATSGKSEQYF